These T cell receptor beta chains were read from a single sample in a study of metastatic and nonmetastatic thyroid tumors. TCRdb re-clonotyped the PCR reads via MiXCR. This table holds 64,000 or so clones, 16% found once. Material for sequencing was blood. Source of these receptors: a male donor with papillary thyroid cancer or a benign thyroid nodule (not recorded which). Some clones in this sample may be carry-over from other donors' samples. The CDR3 runs from the conserved cysteine through the conserved F or W. The D gene is left open where the match is weak. Only part of the rows carry a size: once, few, many, or a class if the clone is expanded.

many | 13 | TRBJ1-5 | TRBD1 | TRBV6-2/TRBV6-3 | TGTGCCAGCACATCAGACAGGGTCCAGCCCCAGCATTTT | CASTSDRVQPQHF
- | 12 | TRBJ2-5 | - | TRBV30 | TGTGCCTGGACTCCTATCCGGGAGACCCAGTACTTC | CAWTPIRETQYF
few | 16 | TRBJ2-1 | TRBD1 | TRBV12-3/TRBV12-4 | TGTGCCAGCAGGTACCCTGGACAGGGGTTTCGCAATGAGCAGTTCTTC | CASRYPGQGFRNEQFF
- | 15 | TRBJ1-1 | TRBD1 | TRBV11-3 | TGTGCCAGCACCGCAAAGGGGGCTGGGAACACTGAAGCTTTCTTT | CASTAKGAGNTEAFF
many | 16 | TRBJ1-5 | TRBD1 | TRBV6-1 | TGTGCCAGCAGTACACATGGGACAGGGGGCGTACAGCCCCAGCATTTT | CASSTHGTGGVQPQHF
many | 12 | TRBJ1-1 | - | TRBV12-3/TRBV12-4 | TGTGCCAGCAGCGAGGGACGGGGTGAAGCTTTCTTT | CASSEGRGEAFF
many | 13 | TRBJ2-2 | - | TRBV12-3/TRBV12-4 | TGTGCCAGCAGTTTCGGGATGGCCGGGGAGCTGTTTTTT | CASSFGMAGELFF
many | 14 | TRBJ2-1 | - | TRBV6-2/TRBV6-3 | TGTGCCAGCAGTTACCCAGATCCCTACAATGAGCAGTTCTTC | CASSYPDPYNEQFF
many | 13 | TRBJ1-2 | - | TRBV30 | TGTGCCTGGAGTGTACTCGCGGGGGCTGGCTACACCTTC | CAWSVLAGAGYTF
many | 13 | TRBJ1-4 | - | TRBV11-2 | TGTGCCAGCAGCTTCCGACAGAATGAAAAACTGTTTTTT | CASSFRQNEKLFF